The 30 T cell receptor beta chains below were found in one sample sequenced in a study of spatial heterogeneity in lung cancer. Study conclusions and caveats: Expanded intratumoral alpha and beta TCR counts tracked tumor mutation counts.

TCRdb processed the 5' RACE reads anew with MiXCR; each CDR3 protein has one entry. The sample has about 16,000 distinct CDR3 sequences; about 6.7% are singletons. Time point given: sample taken at primary tumor resection. Their antigens are not known. Material: lung tumor tissue, obtained at surgery. The receptors come from a female donor with early-stage non-small cell lung cancer.

This clonotype has only a few counts. With the library built for alpha chains, this beta chain is off target and its frequency is not meaningful. The V call is TRBV6-6, the J call TRBJ2-1; D is unresolved. The V end was cut by 2 bases, the J end by 0 bases, with 5 bases between. Germline assignment: CDR1 MNHNY and CDR2 SVGAGI (reference sequence). The length of the CDR3 is 14 residues. Here the CDR3 DNA reads TGTGCCAGCAGTTACCCCGGCTCCTACAATGAGCAGTTCTTC. Translating gives CASSYPGSYNEQFF.

With regard to this clonotype: This beta chain lies outside the target of a library built for alpha chains; its clone size means little. The rearrangement links TRBV20-1 to TRBJ1-2; TRBD1 is a possible D gene (5 bases). V lost 0 bases to trimming and J lost 8 bases, with 22 bases between them. Germline V CDR1 and CDR2: DFQATT, SNEGSKA (reference sequence). The CDR3 totals 16 residues. The CDR3 DNA sequence: TGCAGTGCTAGAGAATCCAGGGAGGGGAGCCAGTCGGGCTACACCTTC. Translated, it gives CSARESREGSQSGYTF.

This clonotype was seen many times. For a library built for alpha chains, this beta chain is a stray read; little rests on its size. The chain links TRBV24-1 to TRBJ2-1; D is perhaps TRBD2 (7 bases). Trimming took 4 bases from V and 5 from J, leaving 14 bases between them. Germline V gene sequence: CDR1 KGHDR, CDR2 SFDVKD. This CDR3 spans 15 amino acids. The CDR3 DNA reads TGTGCCACCAGTGAGAAGGGGGGGCCGGACAATGAGCAGTTCTTC. Residues: CATSEKGGPDNEQFF.

As to this clonotype: Little can be read into the size of this beta chain, an off-target read in a library designed for alpha chains. This chain joins TRBV20-1 and TRBJ2-5; 11 nucleotides line up with TRBD2. Looked up from germline, CDR1 is DFQATT and CDR2 is SNEGSKA (reference sequence). The CDR3 has 13 amino acids. V was clipped by 5 bases and J by 5 bases; unmatched bases: 4. In DNA, the CDR3 is TGCAGTGCTGAGAGACTAGCGGGGGAGACCCAGTACTTC. It yields the protein CSAERLAGETQYF.

With respect to this clonotype: This beta chain came through as a stray read in a library set up for alpha chains, and its size says little. The V gene is TRBV28, the J gene TRBJ2-7; 11 bases agree with TRBD1. With V trimmed by 2 bases and J by 7 bases, 4 bases remained unmatched. This CDR3 is 14 amino acids long. Per germline, CDR1 MDHEN and CDR2 SYDVKM. The DNA of the CDR3 is TGTGCCAGCAGTTTAACCGGGACAGGGGGGGAGCAGTACTTC. Amino acid sequence: CASSLTGTGGEQYF. The full variable domain, completed using reference TRBV28 and TRBJ2-7, is DVKVTQSSRYLVKRTGEKVFLECVQDMDHENMFWYRQDPGLGLRLIYFSYDVKMKEKGDIPEGYSVSREKKERFSLILESASTNQTSMYLCASSLTGTGGEQYFGPGTRLTVT.

This clonotype has ten or more counts. Found in a library prepared for alpha chains, this beta chain is an off-target read, and its abundance has little meaning. The chain links TRBV18 to TRBJ1-2; D not resolved. The ends were cut back, 3 bases at V and 2 bases at J, with 7 bases in the middle. The CDR3 length is 13 residues. CDR1 and CDR2 from the germline V gene are KGHSH and LQKENI. CDR3 nucleotides: TGTGCCAGCTCACCTACCGGGAACTATGGCTACACCTTC. This gives the protein CASSPTGNYGYTF.

This clonotype was seen at least ten times. This beta chain turned up in a library designed for alpha chains; as an off-target read, its abundance says little. The chain carries TRBV28 and TRBJ2-2; D is undetermined. The CDR3 has 16 residues. Trimming removed 4 bases from V and 1 base from J, with 13 bases in between. Germline loops: CDR1 MDHEN, CDR2 SYDVKM. In DNA, the CDR3 is TGTGCCAGCAGTTCACAGAGGCAGCTGAACACCGGGGAGCTGTTTTTT. The encoded protein is CASSSQRQLNTGELFF.

This clonotype showed up many times. This beta chain turned up in a library designed for alpha chains; as an off-target read, its abundance says little. The chain carries TRBV28 and TRBJ2-7, with TRBD2 matching over 7 bases. Germline CDR1 reads MDHEN; CDR2 reads SYDVKM. With V trimmed by 4 bases and J by 2 bases, 2 bases remained unmatched. The CDR3 is 13 residues long. The CDR3 nucleotides read TGTGCCAGCAGTTCGGGGGGAACCTACGAGCAGTACTTC. This gives the protein CASSSGGTYEQYF.

Ten or more counts support this clonotype. The library was prepared for alpha chains; this beta chain is a stray read, so its frequency means little. The chain has TRBV7-6 and TRBJ2-5; a weak D match, TRBD2 (5 bases). Trimming left V 5 bases short and J 10 bases short, with 14 bases between. CDR3 length: 12 amino acids. The germline V gene has CDR1 SGHVS and CDR2 FNYEAQ. In DNA, the CDR3 is TGTGCCAGCAGCCGACCTGGAGGTTTCCAGTACTTC. It encodes CASSRPGGFQYF.

This clonotype was observed many times. This beta chain turned up in a library designed for alpha chains; as an off-target read, its abundance says little. V and J are TRBV12-3 or TRBV12-4 and TRBJ1-5; D may be TRBD1 (5 bases). V was cut by 5 bases and J by 0 bases, with 11 bases left in between. CDR3 length equals 15 residues. The CDR3 is CASSIDRVSNQPQHF. The CDR3 region has the DNA TGTGCCAGCAGTATCGACAGAGTTAGCAATCAGCCCCAGCATTTT.

By share, this clonotype ranks as medium-sized. This beta chain appears as a stray read in a library generated for alpha chains; its size is not informative. The V and J genes are TRBV20-1 and TRBJ2-4; TRBD1 agrees at 9 bases. The germline V gene has CDR1 DFQATT and CDR2 SNEGSKA (reference sequence). This CDR3 region has 14 residues. The V segment lost 5 bases and the J segment 6 bases; nucleotides outside the gene matches: 8. CDR3 sequence reads: CSARSDRGINIQYF. DNA of the CDR3: TGCAGTGCTCGTTCGGACAGGGGAATAAACATTCAGTACTTC.

This clonotype was seen more than once but under ten times. Being off target in a library aimed at alpha chains, this beta chain has a size of little meaning. V is TRBV5-1 and J is TRBJ2-7; D may be TRBD1 (5 bases). V lost 2 bases and J lost 5, with 17 bases in between. Germline V lookup: CDR1 SGHRS, CDR2 YFSETQ. The CDR3 sequence is 15 residues long. CDR3 bases: TGCGCCAGCAGCTTCGAGACAGACCCACCGGACGAGCAGTACTTC. Its translation is CASSFETDPPDEQYF.

Turning to this clonotype: The library was prepared for alpha chains; this beta chain is a stray read, so its frequency means little. This chain joins TRBV9 and TRBJ2-7, with 10 nucleotides matching TRBD1. The length of the CDR3 is 14 residues. Trimming removed 3 bases from V and 6 bases from J; junction bases left unmatched: 6. Looked up from germline, CDR1 is SGDLS and CDR2 is YYNGEE. The CDR3 loop is CASSGTDRGREQYF. DNA of the CDR3: TGTGCCAGCAGCGGAACCGACAGGGGGCGCGAGCAGTACTTC.

A remark on this clonotype: This beta chain appears as a stray read in a library generated for alpha chains; its size is not informative. The rearrangement uses TRBV12-3 or TRBV12-4 and TRBJ1-5; D gene uncertain. V gave up 6 bases and J gave up 8 bases, with 11 bases separating them. CDR3 length: 12 residues. The CDR3, as DNA: TGTGCCAGCAGCTCCCCGATCGAGCCCCAGCATTTT. It specifies CASSSPIEPQHF.

This clonotype is labeled as medium-sized. Within a library made for alpha chains, this beta chain is off target, and its count is uninformative. The V call is TRBV4-2, the J call TRBJ2-1; D is possibly TRBD1 or TRBD2 (6 bases each). The CDR3 contains 17 residues. V was trimmed by 0 bases and J by 4 bases, leaving 16 bases between them. From germline, CDR1 is LGHNA and CDR2 YNFKEQ. CDR3 loop: CASSQDWGRGPYNEQFF. DNA of the CDR3: TGTGCCAGCAGCCAAGATTGGGGCCGGGGGCCTTACAATGAGCAGTTCTTC.

This clonotype was detected ten times or more. This beta chain is a stray sequence in a library constructed for alpha chains; its clone size is not meaningful. CDR3 coding DNA: TGTGCCAGCAGCTTGGGTCAGGATAGCAATCAGCCCCAGCATTTT. Its protein product is CASSLGQDSNQPQHF. The chain is built from TRBV7-2 and TRBJ1-5; no clear D. Germline V gene data show CDR1 as SGHTA and CDR2 as FQGNSA. The V and J ends lost 3 bases and 0 bases respectively, with 9 bases between them. This CDR3 comprises 15 residues.

At least ten counts were recorded for this clonotype. This beta chain is off target for a library built for alpha chains, so its abundance means little. The chain carries TRBV5-1 and TRBJ1-6; perhaps TRBD1 as D (6 bases). Per germline, CDR1 SGHRS and CDR2 YFSETQ. The CDR3 length is 14 residues. Trimming removed 0 bases from V and 9 bases from J, with 10 bases in between. CDR3 amino acids: CASSLEGQLSPLHF. As DNA, the CDR3 is TGCGCCAGCAGCTTGGAAGGACAGCTTTCACCCCTCCACTTT.

A word on this clonotype: This beta chain is an off-target read within a library intended for alpha chains, so its frequency means little. The chain joins TRBV15 to TRBJ1-1; 7 bases align to TRBD1. Germline values: CDR1 LNHNV, CDR2 YYDKDF (reference sequence). There are 17 residues in the CDR3. With 0 bases clipped from V and 6 bases from J, the junction kept 13 bases outside the gene matches. For the CDR3, the DNA is TGTGCCACCAGCAGAGATCAACAGGCAGGGGGGAAGCCTGAAGCTTTCTTT. As protein: CATSRDQQAGGKPEAFF.

This clonotype was counted at least ten times. This beta chain appears as a stray read in a library generated for alpha chains; its size is not informative. The V gene is TRBV5-4, the J gene TRBJ2-2; D is perhaps TRBD1 or TRBD2 (6 bases each). CDR1 and CDR2 from the germline V gene are SGHNT and YYREEE (reference sequence). The ends were cut back, 2 bases at V and 3 bases at J, with 11 bases in the middle. The CDR3 is made up of 15 amino acids. CDR3 region: CASSLRGADTGELFF. The CDR3 DNA reads TGTGCCAGCAGCTTAAGGGGGGCCGACACCGGGGAGCTGTTTTTT.

This clonotype rates as medium-sized (0.01 to 0.1%). This beta chain appears as a stray read in a library generated for alpha chains; its size is not informative. This rearrangement joins TRBV5-6 to TRBJ2-4; the D call may be TRBD1 or TRBD2 (6 bases each). Trimming removed 0 bases at V and 2 bases at J, with 21 bases between. Germline V gives CDR1 SGHDT, CDR2 YYEEEE. There are 19 residues in the CDR3. The CDR3 reads CASSLVGGGDRTTKNIQYF. CDR3 nucleotides: TGTGCCAGCAGCTTGGTTGGCGGTGGCGACAGGACTACCAAAAACATTCAGTACTTC.

This clonotype was recorded at least ten times. This beta chain lies outside the target of a library built for alpha chains; its clone size means little. The chain uses TRBV5-1 and TRBJ2-7; 8 bases are a match to TRBD1. Germline assignment: CDR1 SGHRS and CDR2 YFSETQ. Germline trimming cut 0 bases from V and 0 bases from J; bases unmatched to any gene: 2. This CDR3 region has 15 residues. For the CDR3, the DNA is TGCGCCAGCAGCTTGGGGACAGGGAGCTCCTACGAGCAGTACTTC. Translating it yields CASSLGTGSSYEQYF.

This clonotype was seen a handful of times. This beta chain lies outside the target of a library built for alpha chains; its clone size means little. This rearrangement joins TRBV18 to TRBJ2-3; 13 positions match TRBD2. V lost 1 base, J lost 2 bases, and 6 bases stayed unmatched. The CDR3 is made up of 18 amino acids. Germline V gene data show CDR1 as KGHSH and CDR2 as LQKENI. The CDR3 loop reads CASSPLPTSGGLTDTQYF. The CDR3 DNA reads TGTGCCAGCTCACCACTTCCGACTAGCGGGGGGCTCACAGATACGCAGTATTTT.

This clonotype was recorded at least ten times. This beta chain lies outside the target of a library built for alpha chains; its clone size means little. The genes are TRBV14 and TRBJ2-1, with D tentatively TRBD1 (5 bases). This CDR3 is built from 14 residues. Germline lookup yields CDR1 SGHDN and CDR2 FVKESK. V was clipped by 3 bases and J by 10 bases, with 16 bases between them. The CDR3 sequence: CASSQAGTGWEQFF. The CDR3 DNA reads as TGTGCCAGCAGCCAGGCCGGTACAGGCTGGGAGCAGTTCTTC.

This clonotype was seen many times. Since it is a stray read in a library aimed at alpha chains, this beta chain has a size that is not meaningful. The rearrangement uses TRBV12-3 or TRBV12-4 and TRBJ1-1; TRBD1 agrees at 7 bases. V was pared by 6 bases and J by 1 base, with 8 bases of the junction left unmatched. The CDR3 is made up of 15 amino acids. The chain's CDR3 is CASRWTGQSNTEAFF. The CDR3 nucleotides read TGTGCCAGCAGATGGACGGGACAGTCGAACACTGAAGCTTTCTTT.

This clonotype was detected ten times or more. Since it is a stray read in a library aimed at alpha chains, this beta chain has a size that is not meaningful. This chain uses TRBV4-3 with TRBJ2-5; TRBD2 agrees at 10 bases. Germline V gene lookup returns CDR1 LGHNA and CDR2 YSLEER. The CDR3 totals 15 residues. V lost 1 base and J lost 7; bases outside the gene matches: 6. The CDR3 bases are TGCGCCAGCAGCCAAGGGACTAGCGGCGCCATGACCCAGTACTTC. Protein: CASSQGTSGAMTQYF.

This clonotype occurred many times. Because this beta chain is a stray read in a library intended to capture alpha chains, its abundance should not be given much weight. J is TRBJ2-3 and V is TRBV15, with D uncertain. Per the germline V gene, CDR1 is LNHNV and CDR2 is YYDKDF (reference sequence). The CDR3 consists of 13 residues. Trimming took off 3 bases at V and 2 bases at J, with 6 bases between the two ends. The CDR3 region is CATSRGYTDTQYF. In DNA form, the CDR3 reads TGTGCCACCAGCAGGGGTTACACAGATACGCAGTATTTT.

Judged by abundance, this clonotype is medium-sized. For a library built for alpha chains, this beta chain is a stray read; little rests on its size. V and J are TRBV6-5 and TRBJ2-1; 7 nucleotides line up with TRBD1. Germline V lookup: CDR1 MNHEY, CDR2 SVGAGI. CDR3 length: 15 residues. Losses at the gene ends were 7 bases for V and 4 bases for J; bases not matched to a gene: 10. CDR3 protein: CASTPWQGVYNEQFF. The CDR3 region has the DNA TGTGCCAGCACTCCGTGGCAGGGGGTTTACAATGAGCAGTTCTTC.

With regard to this clonotype: Just one base apart from a much larger clone, this may be a read error. No conserved phenylalanine or tryptophan ends this CDR3, so it is likely a read error. A library made for alpha chains picked up this beta chain off target, so its size means little. The rearrangement links TRBV10-1 to TRBJ1-1; no clear D. Germline CDR1 is WNHNN and CDR2 is SYGVQD (reference sequence). The germline V and J ends were trimmed by 0 bases and 11 bases, with 13 bases remaining between them. This CDR3 contains 13 residues. The CDR3 nucleotides are TGCGCCAGCAGTGAGTCGCTGGGCAGGCGGGCTTTCTTA. Translating it yields CASSESLGRRAFL.

Sample share makes this clonotype medium-sized (0.01 to 0.1%). Found in a library prepared for alpha chains, this beta chain is an off-target read, and its abundance has little meaning. The chain uses TRBV7-2 and TRBJ1-1; no reliable D call. Germline assignment: CDR1 SGHTA and CDR2 FQGNSA. Trimming took 0 bases from V and 5 from J, leaving 4 bases between them. The CDR3 is made up of 12 amino acids. The CDR3 bases are TGTGCCAGCAGCTTAGCGTTTACTGAAGCTTTCTTT. This codes for CASSLAFTEAFF.

This clonotype counts as medium-sized. Because this beta chain is a stray read in a library intended to capture alpha chains, its abundance should not be given much weight. CDR3 sequence reads: CASSAQPRDTQYF. The CDR3 DNA sequence: TGTGCCAGCAGTGCGCAACCGCGGGATACGCAGTATTTT. The chain employs TRBV27 and TRBJ2-3; no definite D call. The germline V gene encodes CDR1 MNHEY and CDR2 SMNVEV (reference sequence). V dropped 5 bases and J dropped 6 bases, with 12 bases sitting between them. The CDR3 has 13 residues.